The 21 T cell receptor beta chains in this list originate from one sample, sequenced in a study of identical twins. MiXCR, applied by TCRdb to the 5' RACE reads, yields one record per CDR3 protein. This table has a few hundred thousand distinct CDR3 sequences, 13% to 15% appearing once. This sample was also put to use in a study of yellow fever vaccine responses in identical twins.

Sample: CD4+ T cells sorted from blood. These receptors were collected from a woman aged 18-30 years in good health.

This clonotype turned up a few times. CDR3 coding DNA: TGCGCCAGCAGCCAAGGTGTAGGAACGGGAGGGCTAGGCGGGGAGCTGTTTTTT. Its translation is CASSQGVGTGGLGGELFF. This chain joins TRBV4-3 and TRBJ2-2; 8 bases fit TRBD2. The CDR3 sequence is 18 residues long. With V trimmed by 1 base and J by 7 bases, 14 bases remained unmatched. Germline V gene data show CDR1 as LGHNA and CDR2 as YSLEER.

The V gene is TRBV3-1, the J gene TRBJ2-4; 7 bases are a match to TRBD2. Germline CDR1 is LGHDT and CDR2 is YNNKEL (reference sequence). V dropped 1 base and J dropped 1; count of bases not matched to a gene: 7. The length of the CDR3 is 17 residues. The CDR3 region is CASSQATGGVAKNIQYF. CDR3 nucleotides: TGTGCCAGCAGCCAAGCTACGGGGGGAGTCGCCAAAAACATTCAGTACTTC.

Comments on this clonotype: A read error may account for a junction end that differs from germline. This chain joins TRBV29-1 and TRBJ2-5; 9 nucleotides line up with TRBD1. The V gene's germline CDR1 is SQVTM and CDR2 ANQGSEA. CDR3 length: 13 amino acids. The CDR3 protein is CGVDGQGPETQYF. The CDR3 region has the DNA TGCGGCGTTGATGGACAGGGGCCTGAGACCCAGTACTTC.

V gene TRBV21-1 combines with J gene TRBJ2-3; whether TRBD1, the table's D call, matches the DNA was not checked. TRBV21-1 is listed as a pseudogene. CDR3 length: 18 amino acids. CDR3 region: CASLLGLQEGEHTDTQYF. The CDR3 region has the DNA TGTGCCAGCCTGTTGGGGCTTCAGGAGGGGGAACACACAGATACGCAGTATTTT.

V is TRBV19 and J is TRBJ1-1; the D gene is possibly TRBD1 (5 bases). Germline V gene data show CDR1 as LNHDA and CDR2 as SQIVND (reference sequence). CDR3 size: 14 residues. V shed 2 bases and J shed 1 base, with 8 bases lying between them. DNA of the CDR3: TGTGCCAGTAGTATAAGGCAGGGGAACACTGAAGCTTTCTTT. Encoded protein: CASSIRQGNTEAFF.

In its sample, this clonotype was seen a few times. The chain combines TRBV5-1 with TRBJ2-7; D might be TRBD1 (6 bases). The V and J ends lost 0 bases and 4 bases respectively, with 20 bases between them. Germline V gives CDR1 SGHRS, CDR2 YFSETQ. The CDR3 sequence is 17 residues long. The CDR3: CASSLGAQGYREYEQYF. CDR3 nucleotide sequence: TGCGCCAGCAGCTTGGGCGCCCAGGGGTACCGGGAATACGAGCAGTACTTC.

This clonotype was seen a few times. The chain recombines TRBV7-3 with TRBJ2-2; D is perhaps TRBD2 (5 bases). The CDR3 extends over 16 amino acids. V was trimmed by 2 bases and J by 5 bases, leaving 15 bases between them. The germline CDR1 and CDR2 sequences are SGHTA and FQGTGA. Here the CDR3 DNA reads TGTGCCAGCAGCTTAGTAGCCACTTCGGGGACCGGGGAGCTGTTTTTT. Translating gives CASSLVATSGTGELFF.

This clonotype was seen more than once but under ten times. V gene TRBV20-1 combines with J gene TRBJ2-5; 13 bases agree with TRBD2. This CDR3 has 17 residues. Losses at the gene ends were 6 bases for V and 5 bases for J; bases not matched to a gene: 15. In germline, CDR1 is DFQATT, CDR2 SNEGSKA (reference sequence). The CDR3 DNA is TGCAGTGCCCGAACCCTTCGACTAGCGGGGGGCCCGGAGACCCAGTACTTC. Residues: CSARTLRLAGGPETQYF.

This clonotype came up a few times. The chain employs TRBV6-1 and TRBJ2-1, with D perhaps TRBD1 or TRBD2 (5 bases each). Per germline, CDR1 MNHNS and CDR2 SASEGT. The CDR3 is 16 residues long. The V end was cut by 1 base, the J end by 4 bases, with 14 bases between. CDR3 protein: CASSEVWGSSYNEQFF. CDR3 DNA sequence: TGTGCCAGCAGTGAAGTTTGGGGGAGCTCGTACAATGAGCAGTTCTTC.

In its sample, this clonotype was seen a few times. The genes are TRBV4-2 and TRBJ1-1, with D maybe TRBD1 (5 bases). The CDR3 consists of 15 residues. With 3 bases removed from V and 1 base from J, the gap between germline ends came to 12 bases. The germline gives CDR1 LGHNA, CDR2 YNFKEQ. The CDR3 sequence: CASSHSGEANTEAFF. The CDR3, as DNA: TGTGCCAGCAGCCATTCGGGGGAGGCGAACACTGAAGCTTTCTTT.

This sequence joins TRBV11-3 and TRBJ2-3; the match to TRBD1 covers 10 bases. Germline V gives CDR1 SGHNT, CDR2 YENEEA. The length of the CDR3 is 16 residues. The ends lost 5 bases at V and 4 bases at J; junction bases unmatched: 9. CDR3 in amino acids: CASSPPSGTGADTQYF. The CDR3 DNA reads as TGTGCCAGCAGCCCGCCTAGTGGGACAGGGGCAGATACGCAGTATTTT.

This clonotype was detected only a few times. The V call is TRBV20-1, the J call TRBJ2-3; maybe TRBD2 (5 bases). Trimming took 7 bases from V and 4 from J, leaving 15 bases between them. Per germline, CDR1 DFQATT and CDR2 SNEGSKA (reference sequence). The CDR3 length is 13 residues. The CDR3 DNA reads TGCAGTGTTACTAGTTTCGGGGCAGATACGCAGTATTTT. This sequence encodes CSVTSFGADTQYF.

Ten or more counts support this clonotype. V gene TRBV12-3 or TRBV12-4 combines with J gene TRBJ2-7, with 7 bases lining up with TRBD1. Losses at the gene ends were 7 bases for V and 4 bases for J; bases not matched to a gene: 16. The CDR3 is made up of 16 amino acids. CDR3 protein: CASTPGQRKGRYEQYF. The CDR3 nucleotides read TGTGCCAGCACCCCGGGACAGAGAAAGGGAAGGTACGAGCAGTACTTC.

The chain has TRBV20-1 and TRBJ2-1; 9 positions agree with TRBD2. Losses at the gene ends were 6 bases for V and 4 bases for J; bases not matched to a gene: 13. The germline CDR1 and CDR2 sequences are DFQATT and SNEGSKA (reference sequence). CDR3 length equals 16 residues. CDR3 in DNA: TGCAGTGCACCCGGCAGGTGGCTAGCGGGATACAATGAGCAGTTCTTC. Protein sequence: CSAPGRWLAGYNEQFF.

This clonotype was observed a handful of times. V usage is TRBV27 and J usage is TRBJ1-1; unclear D gene. Per germline, CDR1 MNHEY and CDR2 SMNVEV (reference sequence). This CDR3 is built from 14 residues. V lost 5 bases to trimming and J lost 1 base, with 11 bases between them. The CDR3 spells CASSMRYPNTEAFF. The CDR3 region has the DNA TGTGCCAGCAGTATGCGATACCCGAACACTGAAGCTTTCTTT.

This clonotype appeared a few times. The chain links TRBV3-1 to TRBJ2-5; unclear D gene. V was cut by 0 bases and J by 1 base, with 9 bases left in between. Germline V gene data show CDR1 as LGHDT and CDR2 as YNNKEL (reference sequence). The CDR3 has 15 residues. The CDR3: CASSQDGLSQETQYF. The CDR3 coding sequence is TGTGCCAGCAGCCAAGACGGATTGTCCCAAGAGACCCAGTACTTC.

This clonotype was recorded at least ten times. This chain links TRBV6-1 with TRBJ1-3; no reliable D call. Trimming cost V 10 bases and J 0 bases, with 16 bases left between them. The CDR3 extends over 15 amino acids. Germline CDR1 and CDR2: MNHNS and SASEGT. Written as DNA, the CDR3 is TGTGCCATCCAGGACCTGACCCGCTCTGGAAACACCATATATTTT. The encoded protein is CAIQDLTRSGNTIYF.

The chain recombines TRBV4-3 with TRBJ2-7, with 12 bases matching TRBD2. CDR3 length equals 15 residues. V lost 3 bases to trimming and J lost 3 bases; unmatched junction nucleotides: 3. Germline CDR1 LGHNA, CDR2 YSLEER. Here the CDR3 DNA reads TGCGCCAGCAGCCAGGAGGGACTAGCGGGCTACGAGCAGTACTTC. This codes for CASSQEGLAGYEQYF.

As for this clonotype: The germline gene is not matched at one end of the junction; a read error may be the cause. The rearrangement joins TRBV11-2 to TRBJ2-7; no reliable D call. This CDR3 is 13 amino acids long. Germline values: CDR1 SGHAT, CDR2 FQNNGV. CDR3 DNA sequence: TGTGCCAACAGCCCCCGGTACTCCTACGAGCAGTACTTC. Its protein product is CANSPRYSYEQYF.

This clonotype appeared many times. CDR3 protein: CASSSGPGLNIQYF. In DNA, the CDR3 is TGTGCCAGCAGCTCCGGACCGGGGTTAAACATTCAGTACTTC. The chain has TRBV11-2 and TRBJ2-4, with a weak D call TRBD2 (5 bases). Looked up from germline, CDR1 is SGHAT and CDR2 is FQNNGV. V dropped 4 bases and J dropped 6 bases, with 13 bases sitting between them. The CDR3 has 14 amino acids.

The rearrangement joins TRBV18 to TRBJ1-5; 7 bases fit TRBD1. The germline V gene has CDR1 KGHSH and CDR2 LQKENI. Losses at the gene ends were 6 bases for V and 0 bases for J; bases not matched to a gene: 5. CDR3 size: 15 residues. CDR3 amino acids: CASSPGQNSNQPQHF. The CDR3 DNA follows: TGTGCCAGCTCCCCGGGACAGAATAGCAATCAGCCCCAGCATTTT.